Below are 20 T cell receptor beta chains sequenced from a single sample in a study of blood T cell repertoires in COVID-19. Assay used: immunoSEQ multiplex PCR; TCRdb lists only in-frame clones, some missing. The data show 200,000 to 250,000 clones, less than 85% seen once. The specimen sequenced was peripheral blood. The receptors here all came from a woman at least 80 years old with acute or convalescent COVID-19.

The chain is built from TRBV7-2 and TRBJ2-1; tentative D call: TRBD1 (6 bases). The germline V and J ends were trimmed by 3 bases and 5 bases, with 11 bases remaining between them. Germline V gives CDR1 SGHTA, CDR2 FQGNSA. This CDR3 is 14 amino acids long. The CDR3 region is CASSLDSRNNEQFF. CDR3 bases: TGTGCCAGCAGCTTGGACAGTCGAAACAATGAGCAGTTCTTC.

This chain uses TRBV9 with TRBJ2-5; the match to TRBD2 covers 12 bases. The V and J ends lost 3 bases and 4 bases, in that order; junction bases with no gene match: 4. CDR3 length: 15 residues. CDR1 and CDR2 (germline): SGDLS, YYNGEE. DNA for the CDR3: TGTGCCAGCAGCGCTAGCGGGGGGGCCTTAGAGACCCAGTACTTC. Amino acids: CASSASGGALETQYF.

In DNA, the CDR3 is TGTGCCAGCAAAACGGGCGGGGACACTGAAGCTTTCTTT. It translates to CASKTGGDTEAFF. This chain joins TRBV6-6 and TRBJ1-1, with D hard to call. This CDR3 contains 13 residues. CDR1 and CDR2 (germline): MNHNY, SVGAGI (reference sequence). V was shortened by 7 bases and J by 3 bases, with 12 bases between the two germline ends.

The chain uses TRBV3-1 (or the pseudogene TRBV3-2) and TRBJ1-2; 8 nucleotides line up with TRBD1. CDR1 LGHDT and CDR2 YNNKEL come from the germline V gene (reference sequence). The CDR3 has 13 amino acids. With V trimmed by 7 bases and J by 5 bases, 6 bases remained unmatched. The CDR3 coding sequence is TGTGCCAGCATGGCACAGGGGGGGTATGGCTACACCTTC. This encodes CASMAQGGYGYTF.

This clone was picked up a small number of times. The chain is built from TRBV7-2 and TRBJ2-2; 7 positions match TRBD2. This CDR3 has 13 residues. V gave up 3 bases and J gave up 9 bases; unmatched junction bases: 4. Germline-derived CDR1 and CDR2 are SGHTA and FQGNSA. CDR3 sequence reads: CASSFQRGRELFF. The CDR3 DNA reads TGTGCCAGCAGCTTTCAGCGGGGCCGGGAGCTGTTTTTT.

V gene TRBV5-4 combines with J gene TRBJ2-5; 16 bases align to TRBD2. The junction had 7 bases not matched to a gene; V was cut back by 0 bases and J by 5 bases. CDR1 is SGHNT and CDR2 is YYREEE in the germline V gene (reference sequence). CDR3 size: 18 residues. The CDR3 sequence: CASSLDGTSGGAYETQYF. CDR3 coding DNA: TGTGCCAGCAGCTTGGATGGGACTAGCGGGGGGGCGTATGAGACCCAGTACTTC. The full variable domain, its missing parts supplied by reference TRBV5-4 and TRBJ2-5, is ETGVTQSPTHLIKTRGQQVTLRCSSQSGHNTVSWYQQALGQGPQFIFQYYREEENGRGNFPPRFSGLQFPNYSSELNVNALELDDSALYLCASSLDGTSGGAYETQYFGPGTRLLVL.

The DNA for the CDR3 is TGTGCCAGCACCGGGGGGGGCGCAAGGCAGCAGTTCTTC. Protein sequence: CASTGGGARQQFF. The genes are TRBV12-3 or TRBV12-4 and TRBJ2-1; 8 bases match TRBD2. The CDR3 sequence is 13 residues long. The J segment lost 11 bases and the V segment lost 7 bases, leaving 10 bases of the junction unmatched.

This chain joins TRBV6-2 or TRBV6-3 and TRBJ2-3; 7 bases are a match to TRBD2. This CDR3 comprises 16 residues. After removal of 6 bases from V and 0 bases from J, the junction contained 9 bases not matched to a gene. CDR1 is MNHEY, CDR2 SVGEGT, per germline. CDR3 sequence reads: CASSPWGGSSTDTQYF. DNA of the CDR3: TGTGCCAGCAGCCCTTGGGGAGGGTCTAGCACAGATACGCAGTATTTT.

This clone was seen just once. This chain links TRBV28 with TRBJ1-1, with 8 positions matching TRBD1. Germline CDR1 is MDHEN and CDR2 is SYDVKM. The CDR3 has 13 amino acids. The V gene end was trimmed by 5 bases and the J gene end by 4 bases; junction bases not matched to a gene: 3. CDR3 amino acids: CASSLDRGTEAFF. The CDR3 region has the DNA TGTGCCAGCAGTCTAGACAGGGGCACTGAAGCTTTCTTT.

This clone was observed a single time. This chain links TRBV18 with TRBJ1-5; 7 bases fit TRBD1. V trimming: 6 bases; J trimming: 0 bases; junction bases outside the gene matches: 5. Germline values: CDR1 KGHSH, CDR2 LQKENI. The CDR3 has 15 residues. This CDR3 is CASSQGGPSNQPQHF. CDR3 DNA sequence: TGTGCCAGCTCTCAGGGGGGCCCTAGCAATCAGCCCCAGCATTTT.

The chain combines TRBV9 with TRBJ2-3, with 7 bases lining up with TRBD1. Germline CDR1 and CDR2: SGDLS and YYNGEE. Trimming took 4 bases from V and 5 from J; bases not matched to a gene: 7. CDR3 length equals 14 residues. The CDR3 reads CASSRGQVQDTQYF. The CDR3 region has the DNA TGTGCCAGCAGCAGAGGACAGGTCCAAGATACGCAGTATTTT.

The CDR3 DNA sequence: TGTGCCAGCAGCCCCCGGGAGACCCAGTACTTC. Its protein product is CASSPRETQYF. This chain links TRBV7-6 with TRBJ2-5; D gene ambiguous. Germline values: CDR1 SGHVS, CDR2 FNYEAQ. The V end lost 5 bases, the J end lost 5 bases, and 6 bases lay between the germline ends. The CDR3 consists of 11 residues. Using reference TRBV7-6 and TRBJ2-5 for the parts outside the CDR3, the full variable domain is GAGVSQSPRYKVTKRGQDVALRCDPISGHVSLYWYRQALGQGPEFLTYFNYEAQQDKSGLPNDRFSAERPEGSISTLTIQRTEQRDSAMYRCASSPRETQYFGPGTRLLVL.

This chain uses TRBV10-3 with TRBJ1-1; D possibly corresponds to TRBD1 (5 bases). V lost 6 bases and J 5 bases, leaving 16 bases between the germline ends. The length of the CDR3 is 14 residues. Germline V CDR1 and CDR2: ENHRY, SYGVKD. The CDR3 is CAIRLTGGGTEAFF. As DNA, the CDR3 is TGTGCCATCAGGTTAACCGGGGGGGGAACTGAAGCTTTCTTT.

This rearrangement joins TRBV6-5 to TRBJ1-2; perhaps TRBD1 as D (5 bases). The ends were cut back, 7 bases at V and 2 bases at J, with 14 bases in the middle. There are 14 residues in the CDR3. Germline loops: CDR1 MNHEY, CDR2 SVGAGI. The chain's CDR3 is CASIPQAGNYGYTF. The DNA of the CDR3 is TGTGCCAGCATCCCACAGGCCGGCAACTATGGCTACACCTTC.

This clone came up once. The V call is TRBV7-2, the J call TRBJ2-7, with 11 bases fitting TRBD2. V lost 5 bases to trimming and J lost 2 bases; unmatched junction nucleotides: 8. The CDR3 runs to 16 residues. Germline V CDR1 and CDR2: SGHTA, FQGNSA. The CDR3 coding sequence is TGTGCCAGCAGCCCCTCCTTAGCGGGGGGGACCTACGAGCAGTACTTC. It translates to CASSPSLAGGTYEQYF. Filled out from reference TRBV7-2 and TRBJ2-7, the complete variable domain reads GAGVSQSPSNKVTEKGKDVELRCDPISGHTALYWYRQSLGQGLEFLIYFQGNSAPDKSGLPSDRFSAERTGGSVSTLTIQRTQQEDSAVYLCASSPSLAGGTYEQYFGPGTRLTVT.

The chain employs TRBV6-6 and TRBJ1-1, with D maybe TRBD1 (6 bases). Germline CDR1 reads MNHNY; CDR2 reads SVGAGI (reference sequence). The CDR3 totals 13 residues. Between the trimmed V and J ends, which lost 2 bases and 10 bases, there was a span of 14 bases. CDR3 nucleotide sequence: TGTGCCAGCAGTTACCGAACAGGGATTGGAGCTTTCTTT. This sequence encodes CASSYRTGIGAFF.

The chain recombines TRBV5-4 with TRBJ2-3; TRBD1 matches at 10 bases. There are 16 residues in the CDR3. CDR1 is SGHNT, CDR2 YYREEE, per germline (reference sequence). The J segment lost 1 base and the V segment lost 4 bases, leaving 6 bases of the junction unmatched. CDR3: CASSSRTGGGTDTQYF. The CDR3 DNA is TGTGCCAGCAGCAGCCGGACAGGGGGGGGCACAGATACGCAGTATTTT.

The chain links TRBV3-1 (or the pseudogene TRBV3-2) to TRBJ1-1; D is ambiguous. This CDR3 comprises 13 residues. Germline loops: CDR1 LGHDT, CDR2 YNNKEL (reference sequence). V was cut by 4 bases and J by 4 bases, with 10 bases left in between. The CDR3 nucleotides are TGTGCCAGCAGCCCCGCTCGTAGCACTGAAGCTTTCTTT. This codes for CASSPARSTEAFF.

This clone was seen a handful of times. The V and J genes are TRBV11-3 and TRBJ2-7; TRBD1 agrees at 9 bases. Per the germline V gene, CDR1 is SGHNT and CDR2 is YENEEA. V gave up 5 bases and J gave up 3 bases; unmatched junction bases: 11. The CDR3 spans 16 residues. The CDR3 region is CASSGGGTGIYYEQYF. The DNA for the CDR3 is TGTGCCAGCAGCGGAGGAGGGACAGGGATTTACTACGAGCAGTACTTC.

This clone was counted between two and nine times. V usage is TRBV6-4 and J usage is TRBJ1-5, with 12 bases matching TRBD1. Germline CDR1 is MRHNA and CDR2 is SNTAGT. Trimming cost V 6 bases and J 6 bases; bases outside gene matches: 3. The CDR3 runs to 14 residues. CDR3 sequence: CASSGTGGGQPQHF. In DNA, the CDR3 is TGTGCCAGCAGCGGGACAGGGGGCGGTCAGCCCCAGCATTTT.